This T cell receptor beta chain was recorded in a study of identical twins. The table lists this clonotype with many counts. CDR1 and CDR2 from the germline V gene are MDHEN and SYDVKM. The CDR3 contains 13 residues. TCRdb redid the calling of the 5' RACE reads with MiXCR, one entry per CDR3 protein. Of about 240,000 distinct CDR3 sequences detected, approximately 11% appear once; the ten largest clones hold 3.5% to 4.5%. The same data also contributed to another study, on yellow fever vaccine responses in identical twins.

This chain uses TRBV28 with TRBJ1-1; no definite D call. The specimen sequenced was memory (CD45RO+) T cells sorted from blood. The receptor was isolated from a woman aged 18-35 years in good health. The CDR3 is CAASAAMNTEAFF. CDR3 nucleotides: TGTGCGGCATCGGCAGCGATGAACACTGAAGCTTTCTTT.